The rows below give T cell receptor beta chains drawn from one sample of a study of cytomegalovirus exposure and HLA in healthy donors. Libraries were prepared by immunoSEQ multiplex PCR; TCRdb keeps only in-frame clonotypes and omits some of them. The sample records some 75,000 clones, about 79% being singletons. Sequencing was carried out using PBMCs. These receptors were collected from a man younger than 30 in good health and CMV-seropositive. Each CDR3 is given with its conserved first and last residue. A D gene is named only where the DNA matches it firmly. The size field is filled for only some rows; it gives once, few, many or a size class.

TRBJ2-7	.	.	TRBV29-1	CSVCGGVSEQYF	TGCAGCGTATGCGGAGGAGTAAGCGAGCAGTACTTC
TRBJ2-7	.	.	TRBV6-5	CASKGVGSYEQYF	TGTGCCAGCAAAGGGGTCGGATCCTACGAGCAGTACTTC
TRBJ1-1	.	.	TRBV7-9	CASSHAATVRGTEAFF	TGTGCCAGCAGTCATGCTGCAACAGTTAGGGGGACTGAAGCTTTCTTT
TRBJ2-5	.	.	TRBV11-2	CASSAGGLTGGRETQYF	TGTGCCAGCAGCGCTGGGGGACTCACCGGGGGGCGAGAGACCCAGTACTTC
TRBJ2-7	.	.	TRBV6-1	CASSLTLTSYEQYF	TGTGCCAGCAGCCTCACCTTGACTTCTTACGAGCAGTACTTC
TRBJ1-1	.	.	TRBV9	CASSVSPTGGAFF	TGTGCCAGCAGCGTATCTCCTACGGGGGGTGCTTTCTTT
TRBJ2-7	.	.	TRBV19	CASSISARNYEQYF	TGTGCCAGTAGTATTTCGGCGCGGAACTACGAGCAGTACTTC
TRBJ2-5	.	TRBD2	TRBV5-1	CASSPSGTSGQETQYF	TGCGCCAGCAGCCCTAGCGGGACTAGCGGTCAAGAGACCCAGTACTTC
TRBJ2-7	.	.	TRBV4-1	CASSKTGRSYEQYF	TGCGCCAGCAGCAAGACTGGGAGGTCCTACGAGCAGTACTTC
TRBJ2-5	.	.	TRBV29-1	CSVAQPAQETQYF	TGCAGCGTTGCACAGCCAGCCCAAGAGACCCAGTACTTC
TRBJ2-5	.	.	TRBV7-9	CASTPRGSQETQYF	TGTGCCAGCACCCCCCGCGGGTCTCAAGAGACCCAGTACTTC
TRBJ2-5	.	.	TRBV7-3	CASSPMGGPQETQYF	TGTGCCAGCAGCCCCATGGGGGGGCCTCAAGAGACCCAGTACTTC
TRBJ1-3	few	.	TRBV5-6	CASSSGLSGNTIYF	TGTGCCAGCAGCTCGGGACTCTCTGGAAACACCATATATTTT
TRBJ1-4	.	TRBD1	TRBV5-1	CASSRQGGQGLEKLFF	TGCGCCAGCAGCCGACAGGGAGGACAGGGCCTTGAAAAACTGTTTTTT
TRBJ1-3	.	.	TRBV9	CASSISSGSAAPSGNTIYF	TGTGCCAGCAGCATCTCTTCAGGGTCGGCAGCCCCGTCGGGAAACACCATATATTTT
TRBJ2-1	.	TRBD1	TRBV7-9	CASSLRTGKGNEQFF	TGTGCCAGCAGCTTAAGGACAGGGAAAGGCAATGAGCAGTTCTTC
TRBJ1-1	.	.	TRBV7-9	CASHFSNTEAFF	TGTGCCAGCCATTTTTCGAACACTGAAGCTTTCTTT
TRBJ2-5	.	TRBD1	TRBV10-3	CAISGQGQETQYF	TGTGCCATCAGCGGACAGGGTCAAGAGACCCAGTACTTC
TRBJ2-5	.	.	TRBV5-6	CASSFRLSMTYETQYF	TGTGCCAGCAGCTTCCGACTATCTATGACTTATGAGACCCAGTACTTC
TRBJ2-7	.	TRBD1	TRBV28	CASSLPHIRRGQGEQYF	TGTGCCAGCAGTCTACCACACATCCGCAGGGGGCAGGGCGAGCAGTACTTC
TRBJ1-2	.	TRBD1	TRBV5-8	CASSWDSPYGYTF	TGTGCCAGCAGCTGGGACAGCCCCTATGGCTACACCTTC
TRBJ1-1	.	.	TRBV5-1	CASRAGVNTEAFF	TGCGCCAGCCGGGCAGGGGTAAACACTGAAGCTTTCTTT
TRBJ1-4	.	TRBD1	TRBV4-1	CASSQPPGQGSEKLFF	TGCGCCAGCAGCCAACCCCCGGGACAGGGTTCTGAAAAACTGTTTTTT
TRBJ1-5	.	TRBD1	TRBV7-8	CASSLGSDRGSPRHF	TGTGCCAGCAGCTTAGGCTCGGACAGGGGGAGCCCTCGGCATTTT
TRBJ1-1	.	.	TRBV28	CASSLGDRAFF	TGTGCCAGCAGCCTAGGGGATAGGGCTTTCTTT
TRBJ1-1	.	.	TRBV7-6	CASSLFEEVYGTEAFF	TGTGCCAGCAGCTTATTCGAAGAGGTGTACGGGACTGAAGCTTTCTTT
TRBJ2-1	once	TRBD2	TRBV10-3	CAISDLAGVAYNEQFF	TGTGCCATCAGTGATTTAGCGGGAGTAGCCTACAATGAGCAGTTCTTC
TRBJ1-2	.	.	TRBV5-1	CASSLTQGALGYTF	TGCGCCAGCAGCTTGACACAGGGTGCTTTAGGCTACACCTTC
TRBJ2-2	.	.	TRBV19	CASSYRADPGELFF	TGTGCCAGCTCATACAGGGCGGACCCCGGGGAGCTGTTTTTT
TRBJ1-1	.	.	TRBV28	CASSLGEGAFF	TGTGCCAGCAGTCTCGGGGAGGGAGCTTTCTTT
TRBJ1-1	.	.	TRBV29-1	CSGGQNTEAFF	TGCAGCGGCGGACAAAACACTGAAGCTTTCTTT
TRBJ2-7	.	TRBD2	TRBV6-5	CASRTGTSDYEQYF	TGTGCCAGCAGAACCGGGACTAGCGACTACGAGCAGTACTTC
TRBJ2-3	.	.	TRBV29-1	CSVEDPGSDTQYF	TGCAGCGTTGAAGATCCGGGGTCAGATACGCAGTATTTT
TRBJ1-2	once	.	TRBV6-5	CASSLQGEKGHGYTF	TGTGCCAGCAGCTTACAAGGGGAAAAGGGCCATGGCTACACCTTC
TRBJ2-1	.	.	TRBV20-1	CSARERNEQFF	TGCAGTGCTAGAGAGCGGAATGAGCAGTTCTTC
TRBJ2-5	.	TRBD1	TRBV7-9	CASSQSGTAETQYF	TGTGCCAGCAGCCAATCCGGGACAGCGGAGACCCAGTACTTC
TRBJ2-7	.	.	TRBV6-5	CASSLGLGEGKYF	TGTGCCAGCAGCCTGGGACTCGGAGAGGGAAAGTACTTC
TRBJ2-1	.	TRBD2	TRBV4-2	CASSQGSTSGITNEQFF	TGTGCCAGCAGCCAAGGGTCCACTAGCGGGATTACCAATGAGCAGTTCTTC
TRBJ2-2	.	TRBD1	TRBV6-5	CASSRQGPYTGELFF	TGTGCCAGCAGCCGACAGGGGCCTTACACCGGGGAGCTGTTTTTT
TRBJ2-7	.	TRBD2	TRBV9	CASSARTSSNYEQYF	TGTGCCAGCAGCGCCCGGACTAGCAGTAATTACGAGCAGTACTTC
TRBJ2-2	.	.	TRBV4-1	CASSQEPGTNTGELFF	TGCGCCAGCAGCCAAGAACCCGGGACAAACACCGGGGAGCTGTTTTTT
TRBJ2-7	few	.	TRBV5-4	CASGQLGSYEQYF	TGTGCCAGCGGCCAACTAGGATCCTACGAGCAGTACTTC
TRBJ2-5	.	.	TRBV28	CASSRKRDTLQGETQYF	TGTGCCAGCAGTAGGAAACGGGACACCCTTCAGGGGGAGACCCAGTACTTC
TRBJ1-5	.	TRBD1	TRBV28	CASSQRQGSQPQHF	TGTGCCAGCAGCCAGAGACAGGGGTCCCAGCCCCAGCATTTT
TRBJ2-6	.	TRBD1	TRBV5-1	CASSPDRRRLSGANVLTF	TGCGCCAGCAGCCCGGACAGGCGGAGGCTCTCTGGGGCCAACGTCCTGACTTTC
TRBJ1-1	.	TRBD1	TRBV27	CASSLRQGKNTEAFF	TGTGCCAGCAGTCTCAGACAGGGGAAGAACACTGAAGCTTTCTTT
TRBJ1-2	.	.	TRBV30	CAWSVTGRDYGYTF	TGTGCCTGGAGTGTAACAGGGAGGGACTATGGCTACACCTTC
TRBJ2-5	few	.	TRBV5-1	CASSSNGGREETQYF	TGCGCCAGCAGCTCTAACGGGGGTCGGGAAGAGACCCAGTACTTC
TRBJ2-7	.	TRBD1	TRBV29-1	CSASGQGAYEQYF	TGCAGCGCTTCGGGACAGGGGGCTTACGAGCAGTACTTC
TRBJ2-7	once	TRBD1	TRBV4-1	CASSSPGQAAYF	TGCGCCAGCAGCTCTCCGGGACAGGCCGCTTACTTC
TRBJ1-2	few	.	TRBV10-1	CASSESPGRMNGYTF	TGCGCCAGCAGTGAGTCGCCAGGGAGGATGAATGGCTACACCTTC
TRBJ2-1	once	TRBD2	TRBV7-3	CASSRSGRDEQFF	TGTGCCAGCAGCCGTAGCGGGAGGGATGAGCAGTTCTTC
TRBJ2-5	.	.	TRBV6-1	CASTSTGFWETQYF	TGTGCCAGCACCTCTACAGGGTTCTGGGAGACCCAGTACTTC
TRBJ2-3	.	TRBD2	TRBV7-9	CASSPSGASTDTQYF	TGTGCCAGCAGCCCAAGCGGGGCCAGCACAGATACGCAGTATTTT